This T cell receptor (beta chain) was retrieved from a study of blood T cell repertoires in COVID-19. Looking at the study overall: Samples taken during acute and convalescent COVID-19 were collected in the United States, Italy and Spain.

Sequencing was performed with immunoSEQ multiplex PCR; in TCRdb, only in-frame clones are kept and a portion is missing. The table records some 150,000 clones, about 90% of them present only once. V lost 0 bases and J lost 2, with 14 bases in between. The CDR3 is made up of 16 amino acids. Germline CDR1 reads SGDLS; CDR2 reads YYNGEE. The V gene is TRBV9, the J gene TRBJ1-1; D ambiguous. The source of this sequence is a woman at least 80 years old with acute or convalescent COVID-19. Input material: peripheral blood. CDR3 region: CASSVECKLFNTEAFF. The CDR3 DNA reads as TGTGCCAGCAGCGTAGAGTGTAAACTTTTTAACACTGAAGCTTTCTTT.